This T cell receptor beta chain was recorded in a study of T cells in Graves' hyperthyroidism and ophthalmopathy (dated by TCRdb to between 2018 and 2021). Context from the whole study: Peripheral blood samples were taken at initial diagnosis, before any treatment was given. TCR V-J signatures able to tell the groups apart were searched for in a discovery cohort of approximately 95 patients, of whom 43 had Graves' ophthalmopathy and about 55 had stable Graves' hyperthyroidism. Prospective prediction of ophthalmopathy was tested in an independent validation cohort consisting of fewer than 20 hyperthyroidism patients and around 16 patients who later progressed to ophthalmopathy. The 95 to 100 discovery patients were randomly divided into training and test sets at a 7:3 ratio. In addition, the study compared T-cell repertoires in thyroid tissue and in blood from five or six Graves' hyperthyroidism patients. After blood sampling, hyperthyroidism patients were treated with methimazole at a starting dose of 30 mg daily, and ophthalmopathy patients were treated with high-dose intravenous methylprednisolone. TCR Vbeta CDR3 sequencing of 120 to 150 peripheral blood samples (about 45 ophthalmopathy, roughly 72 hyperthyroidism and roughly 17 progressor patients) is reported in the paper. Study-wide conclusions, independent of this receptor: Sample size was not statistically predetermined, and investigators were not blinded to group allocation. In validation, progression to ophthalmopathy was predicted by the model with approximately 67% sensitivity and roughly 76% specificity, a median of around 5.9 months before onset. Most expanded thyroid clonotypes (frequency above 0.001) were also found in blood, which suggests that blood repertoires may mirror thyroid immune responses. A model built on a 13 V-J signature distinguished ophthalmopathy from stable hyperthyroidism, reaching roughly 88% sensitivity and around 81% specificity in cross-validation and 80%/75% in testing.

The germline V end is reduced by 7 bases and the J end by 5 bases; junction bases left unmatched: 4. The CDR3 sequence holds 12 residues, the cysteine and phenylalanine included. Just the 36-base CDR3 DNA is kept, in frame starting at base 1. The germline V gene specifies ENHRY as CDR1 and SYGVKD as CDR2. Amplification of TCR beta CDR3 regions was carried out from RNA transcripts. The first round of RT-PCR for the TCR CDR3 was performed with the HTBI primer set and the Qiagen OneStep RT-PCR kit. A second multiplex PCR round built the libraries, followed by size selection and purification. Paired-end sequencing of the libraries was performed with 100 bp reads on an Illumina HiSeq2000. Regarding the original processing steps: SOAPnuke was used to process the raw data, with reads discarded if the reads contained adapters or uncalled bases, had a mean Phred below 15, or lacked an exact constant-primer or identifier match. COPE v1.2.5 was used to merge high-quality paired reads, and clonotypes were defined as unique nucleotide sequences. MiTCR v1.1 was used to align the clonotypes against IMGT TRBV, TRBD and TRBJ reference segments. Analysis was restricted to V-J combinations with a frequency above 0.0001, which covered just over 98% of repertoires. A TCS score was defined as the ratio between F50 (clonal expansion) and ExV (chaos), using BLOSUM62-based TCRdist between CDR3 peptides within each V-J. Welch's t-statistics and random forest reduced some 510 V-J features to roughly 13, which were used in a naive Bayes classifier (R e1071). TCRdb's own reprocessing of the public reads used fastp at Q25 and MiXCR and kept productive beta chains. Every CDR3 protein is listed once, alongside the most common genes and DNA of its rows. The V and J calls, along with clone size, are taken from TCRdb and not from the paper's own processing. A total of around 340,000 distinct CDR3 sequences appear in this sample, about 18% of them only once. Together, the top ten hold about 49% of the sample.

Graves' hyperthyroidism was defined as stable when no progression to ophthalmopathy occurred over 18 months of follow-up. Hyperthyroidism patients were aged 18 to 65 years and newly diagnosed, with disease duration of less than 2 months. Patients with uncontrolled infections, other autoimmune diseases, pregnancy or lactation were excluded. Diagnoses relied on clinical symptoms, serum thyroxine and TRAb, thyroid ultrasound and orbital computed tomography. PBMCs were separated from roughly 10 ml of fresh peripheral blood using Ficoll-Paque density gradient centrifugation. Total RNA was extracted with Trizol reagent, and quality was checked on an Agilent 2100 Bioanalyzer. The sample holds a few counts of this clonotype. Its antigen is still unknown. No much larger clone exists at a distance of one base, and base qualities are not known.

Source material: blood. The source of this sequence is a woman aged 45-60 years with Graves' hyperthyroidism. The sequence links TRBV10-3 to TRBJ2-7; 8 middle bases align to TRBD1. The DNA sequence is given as TGTGCCATCAAAGGACAGGGTCACGAGCAGTACTTC. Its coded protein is CAIKGQGHEQYF.